The 10 T cell receptor beta chains below all came from one sample that was sequenced in a study of T cells in Graves' hyperthyroidism and ophthalmopathy. Using RNA transcripts as the source, TCR beta CDR3 regions were amplified. TCR CDR3 underwent first-round RT-PCR with the HTBI primer set. TCRdb re-called the multiplex PCR reads with MiXCR, one entry per CDR3 protein. The sample has approximately 870,000 distinct CDR3 sequences; roughly 37% are singletons. The material sequenced was blood. The receptors come from a man younger than 35 with Graves' hyperthyroidism.

This clonotype has ten or more counts. This chain connects TRBV15 to TRBJ2-5, with D tentatively TRBD2 (5 bases). Germline V gene sequence: CDR1 LNHNV, CDR2 YYDKDF (reference sequence). V was pared by 5 bases and J by 5 bases, with 6 bases between. The CDR3 length is 11 residues. The chain's CDR3 is CATSGGETQYF. In DNA form, the CDR3 reads TGTGCCACCAGCGGCGGGGAGACCCAGTACTTC.

This clonotype was seen ten or more times. At one end the junction does not follow the germline gene, possibly because of a read error. The genes are TRBV25-1 and TRBJ2-7; D uncertain. This CDR3 region has 13 residues. Germline CDR1 is MGHDK and CDR2 is SYGVNS. The CDR3 loop reads CAGSTRLSHEQYF. CDR3 sequence (DNA): TGTGCCGGCAGTACAAGATTAAGCCACGAGCAGTACTTC.

The chain is built from TRBV19 and TRBJ2-7; D might be TRBD1 (6 bases). Trimming took off 9 bases at V and 5 bases at J, with 11 bases between the two ends. The CDR3 totals 11 residues. Germline assignment: CDR1 LNHDA and CDR2 SQIVND (reference sequence). The CDR3 here is CASAGQNEQYF. The CDR3 DNA reads as TGTGCCAGCGCCGGACAGAACGAGCAGTACTTC.

The chain carries TRBV25-1 and TRBJ2-7, with D perhaps being TRBD1 or TRBD2 (5 bases each). This CDR3 has 16 amino acids. Trimming stripped 5 bases from V and 6 bases from J, with 23 bases between. Germline lookup yields CDR1 MGHDK and CDR2 SYGVNS. CDR3 residues: CASSSILRQGVGEQYF. CDR3 nucleotide sequence: TGTGCCAGCAGTTCCATCCTGAGGCAGGGAGTGGGCGAGCAGTACTTC.

V is TRBV28 and J is TRBJ2-5; 7 bases match TRBD1. Germline values: CDR1 MDHEN, CDR2 SYDVKM. The CDR3 is made up of 16 amino acids. With 2 bases clipped from V and 5 bases from J, the junction kept 11 bases outside the gene matches. CDR3 nucleotide sequence: TGTGCCAGCAGTTTACAGGAGACAGGGATAGGGGAGACCCAGTACTTC. Encoded protein: CASSLQETGIGETQYF.

This clonotype has more than one count but fewer than ten. The rearrangement joins TRBV6-1 to TRBJ1-1, with a weak D call TRBD1 (5 bases). There are 14 residues in the CDR3. CDR1 and CDR2 from the germline V gene are MNHNS and SASEGT. Trimming removed 2 bases at V and 3 bases at J, with 10 bases between. The CDR3 protein is CASSEIQGHTEAFF. CDR3 DNA sequence: TGTGCCAGCAGTGAAATCCAGGGCCACACTGAAGCTTTCTTT.

The CDR3: CASSVSTDYSGNTIYF. CDR3 bases: TGTGCCAGCAGCGTTTCGACGGACTACTCTGGAAACACCATATATTTT. V gene TRBV9 combines with J gene TRBJ1-3, with D hard to call. This CDR3 region has 16 residues. CDR1 SGDLS and CDR2 YYNGEE come from the germline V gene. Deletions cut 2 bases from V and 0 bases from J, with 12 bases between.

This clonotype was picked up many times. V gene TRBV5-1 combines with J gene TRBJ1-2; tentatively, D is TRBD1 (6 bases). V was shortened by 4 bases and J by 9 bases, with 10 bases between the two germline ends. CDR1 is SGHRS, CDR2 YFSETQ, per germline. This CDR3 is 11 amino acids long. The CDR3: CASSDGQSYTF. The CDR3 bases are TGCGCCAGCAGCGACGGACAGAGCTACACCTTC.

This clonotype has only a few counts. The chain uses TRBV6-6 and TRBJ1-6, with 7 bases identical to TRBD1. This CDR3 is built from 16 residues. V lost 5 bases and J lost 0; bases outside the gene matches: 4. CDR1 MNHNY and CDR2 SVGAGI come from the germline V gene (reference sequence). CDR3 residues: CASSPRQGSYNSPLHF. DNA of the CDR3: TGTGCCAGCAGTCCCCGACAGGGCTCCTATAATTCACCCCTCCACTTT.

V and J are TRBV4-1 and TRBJ2-7, with D possibly TRBD1 on 6 matching bases. This CDR3 spans 16 amino acids. Germline V CDR1 and CDR2: MGHRA, YSYEKL. Trimming stripped 0 bases from V and 2 bases from J, with 14 bases between. CDR3 residues: CASSQENGPGAYEQYF. The CDR3 region has the DNA TGCGCCAGCAGCCAAGAAAACGGTCCAGGGGCCTACGAGCAGTACTTC.